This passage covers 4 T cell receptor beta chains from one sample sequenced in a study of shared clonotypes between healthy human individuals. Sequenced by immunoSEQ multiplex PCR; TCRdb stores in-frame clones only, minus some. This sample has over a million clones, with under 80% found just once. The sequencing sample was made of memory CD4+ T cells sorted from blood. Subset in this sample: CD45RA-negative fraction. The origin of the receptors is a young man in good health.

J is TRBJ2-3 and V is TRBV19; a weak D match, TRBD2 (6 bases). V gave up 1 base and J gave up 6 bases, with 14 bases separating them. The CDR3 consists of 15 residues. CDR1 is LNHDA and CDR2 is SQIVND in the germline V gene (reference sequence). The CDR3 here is CASSIGSLTSDTQYF. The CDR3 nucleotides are TGTGCCAGTAGTATAGGATCCTTAACTAGCGATACGCAGTATTTT. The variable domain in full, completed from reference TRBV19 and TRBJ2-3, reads DGGITQSPKYLFRKEGQNVTLSCEQNLNHDAMYWYRQDPGQGLRLIYYSQIVNDFQKGDIAEGYSVSREKKESFPLTVTSAQKNPTAFYLCASSIGSLTSDTQYFGPGTRLTVL.

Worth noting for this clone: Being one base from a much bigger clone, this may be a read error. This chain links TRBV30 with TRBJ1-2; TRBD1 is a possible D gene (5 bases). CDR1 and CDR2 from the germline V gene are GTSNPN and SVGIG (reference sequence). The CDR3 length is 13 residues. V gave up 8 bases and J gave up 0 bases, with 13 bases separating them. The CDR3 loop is CARTWDSNYGYTF. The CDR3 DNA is TGTGCCCGGACCTGGGACTCTAACTATGGCTACACCTTC.

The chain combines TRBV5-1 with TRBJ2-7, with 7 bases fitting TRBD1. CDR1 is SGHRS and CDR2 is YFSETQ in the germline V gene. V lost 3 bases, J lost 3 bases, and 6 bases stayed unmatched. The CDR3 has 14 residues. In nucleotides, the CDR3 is TGCGCCAGCAGCTCGGGACAGATGATCTACGAGCAGTACTTC. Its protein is CASSSGQMIYEQYF.

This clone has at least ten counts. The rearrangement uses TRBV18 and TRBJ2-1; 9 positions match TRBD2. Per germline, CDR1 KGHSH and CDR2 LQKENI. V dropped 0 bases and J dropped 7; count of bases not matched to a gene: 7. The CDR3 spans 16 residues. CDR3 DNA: TGTGCCAGCTCACCACCCAGGGGCGGGGGGGCGAATGAGCAGTTCTTC. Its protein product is CASSPPRGGGANEQFF.